These T cell receptor beta chains were read from a single sample in a study of cytomegalovirus exposure and HLA in healthy donors. This table comes from immunoSEQ multiplex PCR, and its TCRdb copy is limited to in-frame clones, with some not included. The sample records 170,000 or so clones, roughly 83% being singletons. Sequencing input: PBMCs. The receptor set was obtained from a boy aged 2 to 10 in good health and CMV-seronegative. Each CDR3 is given without its conserved first and last residue. Only some rows state a clone size, as once, few, many or a class for expanded clones.

V gene,clone size,J gene,CDR3 protein
TRBV2,once,TRBJ2-5,ASSTLTGKETQY
TRBV9,.,TRBJ1-1,ASSAVGNTEAF
TRBV29-1,.,TRBJ2-7,SVGGLHSYEQY
TRBV11-1,.,TRBJ2-2,ASSFGTGDTGELF
TRBV10-3,.,TRBJ1-5,AISGGGQPQH
TRBV9,once,TRBJ1-1,ASSVGTRGLNTEAF
TRBV10-3,.,TRBJ1-2,AISEARDYGYT
TRBV27,once,TRBJ2-3,ASSLLTRRTGGVTDTQY
TRBV27,.,TRBJ1-2,ASSLTGGRTYGYT
TRBV7-6,.,TRBJ2-1,ASSLQILDEQF
TRBV7-6,few,TRBJ2-7,ASSLAGGYEQY
TRBV29-1,.,TRBJ2-5,SGETGTETQY
TRBV6-5,.,TRBJ2-7,ASSYSPGLHHEQY
TRBV28,.,TRBJ1-2,ASSLGQPSYT
TRBV7-9,few,TRBJ2-3,ASSSLAGEEDTQY
TRBV12-5,.,TRBJ2-5,ASGFGVEGTLQETQY
TRBV18,.,TRBJ1-5,ASSQQGLRDQPQH
TRBV7-6,.,TRBJ1-1,ASSVQGPTEAF
TRBV5-1,.,TRBJ2-7,ASSANTGLGSYEQY
TRBV6-6,.,TRBJ2-3,ASSYIKPGVTQY
TRBV4-2,once,TRBJ1-5,ASSQDHRVGNQPQH
TRBV7-9,once,TRBJ1-3,ASSLPDRSSGNTIY
TRBV2,.,TRBJ2-5,ASKTQGVVGRQY
TRBV12-5,.,TRBJ2-1,ASALRLGTYNEQF
TRBV27,.,TRBJ2-1,ASSPGTSGISSYNEQF
TRBV6-6,.,TRBJ1-1,ASSSRQGYTEAF
TRBV6-5,.,TRBJ2-1,ASLGGGNEQF
TRBV6-6,.,TRBJ1-4,ASSYGSQGGEKLF
TRBV5-1,.,TRBJ2-7,ASSPRGQGPPYEQY
TRBV28,.,TRBJ2-3,ASSFGGGSGSTHTQY
TRBV10-1,.,TRBJ2-2,ASRASGTGELF
TRBV9,.,TRBJ2-7,ASSVGNGRRGQY
TRBV19,.,TRBJ2-1,ASSMRGLYNEQF
TRBV6-1,.,TRBJ1-2,ASSQRDSGIYGYT
TRBV5-4,once,TRBJ1-4,ASSETGYGNGWNEKLF
TRBV5-1,.,TRBJ2-6,ASSLAGTYISSGANVLT
TRBV6-1,.,TRBJ1-5,ASSEMGRQNQPQH
TRBV2,.,TRBJ1-1,ASRQGRRDTEAF
TRBV4-1,.,TRBJ1-2,ASSPTQGLYGYT
TRBV6-1,.,TRBJ1-1,ASSEVGTGNTEAF
TRBV4-1,.,TRBJ2-3,ASSNPSRDTQY
TRBV10-3,.,TRBJ1-2,AISESVQEYGYT
TRBV5-4,.,TRBJ2-5,ASSSRGGETQY
TRBV19,once,TRBJ2-7,ASSRSASGSPLYEQY
TRBV19,.,TRBJ2-2,ASSIIGGESGELF
TRBV28,.,TRBJ1-5,ASSSRQANQPQH
TRBV30,few,TRBJ2-7,ASSREGSRYEQY
TRBV5-1,.,TRBJ2-2,ASSGGQGLTGELF
TRBV7-9,once,TRBJ2-1,ASSGAGGTYNEQF
TRBV27,.,TRBJ1-4,ASSRGGSNEKLF